The entry that follows covers one TCR beta chain sequence. The antigen remains unidentified. The source of the sample is a study of T cell responses to AZD1222 COVID-19 vaccine. Regarding the study as a whole: At baseline, just 5 or 6 AZD1222 recipients tested seropositive. Vaccine-associated CD4 TCRs spanned spike, dominant at 160-218 and 743-854. Most donors were white British and more were female, and clonal diversity was possibly underestimated.

Sequenced by immunoSEQ multiplex PCR; TCRdb stores in-frame clones only, minus some. The repertoire includes approximately 150,000 clones, roughly 92% of them detected once, and 1.3% to 1.5% sits in the top ten. This specimen was peripheral blood, taken on day 0 of AZD1222 vaccination. The TCR originated in an adult in good health.

CDR3 residues: CASSPQGAGLYNEQFF. For the CDR3, the DNA is TGTGCCAGCAGTCCTCAGGGGGCGGGACTGTACAATGAGCAGTTCTTC. The chain joins TRBV27 to TRBJ2-1, with 8 bases aligning to TRBD1. The CDR3 is made up of 16 amino acids. Germline CDR1 is MNHEY and CDR2 is SMNVEV (reference sequence). V dropped 5 bases and J dropped 4; count of bases not matched to a gene: 10.